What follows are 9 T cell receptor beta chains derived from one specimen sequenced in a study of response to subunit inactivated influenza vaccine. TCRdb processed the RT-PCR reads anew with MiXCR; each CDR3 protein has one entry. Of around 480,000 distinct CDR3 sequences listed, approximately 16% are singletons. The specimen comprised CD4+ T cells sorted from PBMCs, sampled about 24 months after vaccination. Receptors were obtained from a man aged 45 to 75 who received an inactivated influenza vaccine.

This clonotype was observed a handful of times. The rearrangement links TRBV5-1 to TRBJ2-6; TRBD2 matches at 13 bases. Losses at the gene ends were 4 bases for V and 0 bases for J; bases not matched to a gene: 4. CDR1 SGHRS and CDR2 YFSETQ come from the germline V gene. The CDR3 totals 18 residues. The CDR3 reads CASSTGLAGASGANVLTF. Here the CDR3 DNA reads TGCGCCAGCAGCACTGGACTAGCGGGAGCCTCTGGGGCCAACGTCCTGACTTTC.

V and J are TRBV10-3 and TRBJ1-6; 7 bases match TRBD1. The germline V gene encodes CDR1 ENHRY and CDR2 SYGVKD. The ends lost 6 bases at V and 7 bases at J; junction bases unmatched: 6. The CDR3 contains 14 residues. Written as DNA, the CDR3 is TGTGCCATCAGGACCGGGACAGAGAATTCACCCCTCCACTTT. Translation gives CAIRTGTENSPLHF.

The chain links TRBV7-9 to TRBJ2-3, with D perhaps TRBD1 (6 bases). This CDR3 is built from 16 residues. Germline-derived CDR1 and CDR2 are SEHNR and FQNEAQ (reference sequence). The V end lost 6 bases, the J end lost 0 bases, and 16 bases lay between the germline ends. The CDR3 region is CASRHGWGQSTDTQYF. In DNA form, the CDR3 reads TGTGCCAGCAGGCACGGATGGGGGCAGAGCACAGATACGCAGTATTTT.

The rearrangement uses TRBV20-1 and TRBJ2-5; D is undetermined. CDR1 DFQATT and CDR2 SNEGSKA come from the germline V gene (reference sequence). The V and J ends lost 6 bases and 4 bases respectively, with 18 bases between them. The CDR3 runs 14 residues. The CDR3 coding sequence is TGCAGTGCACACCGACCCCCAGACCGAGAGACCCAGTACTTC. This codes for CSAHRPPDRETQYF.

The DNA of the CDR3 is TGTGCCAGCAGTTTGACTAGCGGGGTCCAAGAGACCCAGTACTTC. As protein: CASSLTSGVQETQYF. V and J are TRBV12-3 or TRBV12-4 and TRBJ2-5; TRBD2 agrees at 11 bases. V shed 3 bases, J shed 1 base, and the junction held 1 base outside the gene matches. This CDR3 is 15 amino acids long.

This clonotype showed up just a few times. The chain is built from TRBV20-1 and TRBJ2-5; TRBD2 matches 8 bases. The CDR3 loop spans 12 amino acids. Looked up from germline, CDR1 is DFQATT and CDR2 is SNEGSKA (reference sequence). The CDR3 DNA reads TGCAGACCCAGCGGGAGAGAAGAGACCCAGTACTTC. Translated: CRPSGREETQYF.

The CDR3 protein is CATSANGELFF. For the CDR3, the DNA is TGTGCCACCAGTGCAAACGGGGAGCTGTTTTTT. This chain joins TRBV24-1 and TRBJ2-2; the D is unclear. Trimming took 5 bases from V and 7 from J, leaving 4 bases between them. The CDR3 consists of 11 residues. Germline V CDR1 and CDR2: KGHDR, SFDVKD.

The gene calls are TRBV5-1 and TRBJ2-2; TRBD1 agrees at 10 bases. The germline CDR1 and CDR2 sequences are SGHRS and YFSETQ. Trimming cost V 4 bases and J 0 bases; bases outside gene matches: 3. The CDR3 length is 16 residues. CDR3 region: CASSTGQGPNTGELFF. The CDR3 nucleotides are TGCGCCAGCAGCACGGGACAGGGGCCGAACACCGGGGAGCTGTTTTTT.

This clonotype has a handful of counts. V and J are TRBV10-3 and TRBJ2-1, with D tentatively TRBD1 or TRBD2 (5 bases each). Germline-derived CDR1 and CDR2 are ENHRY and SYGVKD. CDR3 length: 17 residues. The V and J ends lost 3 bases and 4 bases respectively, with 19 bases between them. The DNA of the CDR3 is TGTGCCATCAGTGACAGGGCTCGGGGAGCAGGTTACAATGAGCAGTTCTTC. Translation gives CAISDRARGAGYNEQFF.